Shown below are 20 T cell receptor beta chains from a single sample sequenced in a study of OX40 agonist ivuxolimab in advanced cancers. Profiled with immunoSEQ multiplex PCR; TCRdb holds only in-frame clones, not every one. The repertoire holds more than 45,000 clones, 80% to 90% seen once, with approximately 3.5% in the top ten. The material was CD4+ or CD8+ T cells sorted from blood, obtained in a trial of the OX40 agonist ivuxolimab. The receptors shown here come from an adult with an advanced solid tumor such as melanoma, head and neck, liver or kidney cancer.

This rearrangement joins TRBV5-1 to TRBJ2-4; a weak D match, TRBD1 (6 bases). The ends were cut back, 0 bases at V and 8 bases at J, with 12 bases in the middle. The CDR3 spans 14 residues. Looked up from germline, CDR1 is SGHRS and CDR2 is YFSETQ. The CDR3 DNA follows: TGCGCCAGCAGCTTGGTTGGACAGTCTGACATTCAGTACTTC. Its translation: CASSLVGQSDIQYF.

The table lists this clone with a few counts. The CDR3 sequence is CASSPGTESNQPQHF. DNA for the CDR3: TGTGCCAGCAGCCCCGGGACCGAAAGCAATCAGCCCCAGCATTTT. The chain recombines TRBV5-4 with TRBJ1-5; a weak D match, TRBD1 (5 bases). The ends were cut back, 4 bases at V and 1 base at J, with 12 bases in the middle. The CDR3 extends over 15 amino acids. Looked up from germline, CDR1 is SGHNT and CDR2 is YYREEE (reference sequence).

V is TRBV18 and J is TRBJ2-5; D remains unclear. CDR1 and CDR2 from the germline V gene are KGHSH and LQKENI. The CDR3 extends over 13 amino acids. The ends were cut back, 0 bases at V and 5 bases at J, with 7 bases in the middle. The CDR3: CASSPPSQETQYF. CDR3 sequence (DNA): TGTGCCAGCTCACCACCTAGTCAGGAGACCCAGTACTTC.

The chain uses TRBV18 and TRBJ1-4; TRBD1 matches 8 bases. Germline assignment: CDR1 KGHSH and CDR2 LQKENI. V trimming: 6 bases; J trimming: 6 bases; junction bases outside the gene matches: 12. This CDR3 is built from 16 residues. CDR3 DNA: TGTGCCAGCTCGAATCCGGGTGGGACAGGCCATGAAAAACTGTTTTTT. Its protein is CASSNPGGTGHEKLFF. Full variable domain (missing parts from reference TRBV18 and TRBJ1-4): NAGVMQNPRHLVRRRGQEARLRCSPMKGHSHVYWYRQLPEEGLKFMVYLQKENIIDESGMPKERFSAEFPKEGPSILRIQQVVRGDSAAYFCASSNPGGTGHEKLFFGSGTQLSVL.

V usage is TRBV30 and J usage is TRBJ2-7, with TRBD1 matching over 8 bases. The CDR3 loop spans 11 amino acids. Trimming at V came to 5 bases and at J to 6 bases, leaving 3 bases not matched to a gene. Germline V gives CDR1 GTSNPN, CDR2 SVGIG (reference sequence). CDR3 protein: CAWDRGSEQYF. The CDR3 coding sequence is TGTGCCTGGGACAGGGGCAGCGAGCAGTACTTC.

The genes are TRBV6-5 and TRBJ2-5; 7 bases are shared with TRBD1. The tail of the sequence fits TRBJ2-7 better, so the J call may be wrong. Germline CDR1 is MNHEY and CDR2 is SVGAGI. This CDR3 is built from 15 residues. The CDR3 DNA sequence: TGTGCCAGCAGTTACTCGGCCAGGGGGACCTACGAGCAGTACTTC. This sequence encodes CASSYSARGTYEQYF.

The chain links TRBV5-1 to TRBJ2-7; the match to TRBD1 covers 11 bases. Germline lookup yields CDR1 SGHRS and CDR2 YFSETQ. V lost 4 bases and J lost 3; bases outside the gene matches: 3. The CDR3 has 14 amino acids. This CDR3 reads CASSEGTGGYEQYF. The CDR3 DNA reads as TGCGCCAGCAGCGAAGGGACAGGGGGCTACGAGCAGTACTTC. The whole variable domain, remainder taken from reference TRBV5-1 and TRBJ2-7, is KAGVTQTPRYLIKTRGQQVTLSCSPISGHRSVSWYQQTPGQGLQFLFEYFSETQRNKGNFPGRFSGRQFSNSRSEMNVSTLELGDSALYLCASSEGTGGYEQYFGPGTRLTVT.

The rearrangement joins TRBV6-1 to TRBJ2-2; 9 bases fit TRBD2. Germline V lookup: CDR1 MNHNS, CDR2 SASEGT. V was pared by 7 bases and J by 2 bases, with 5 bases of the junction left unmatched. The CDR3 has 15 amino acids. DNA for the CDR3: TGTGCCAGCAACCCGGGACTAGCAAACACCGGGGAGCTGTTTTTT. Translation gives CASNPGLANTGELFF.

This chain joins TRBV6-8 and TRBJ2-7; D not resolved. The length of the CDR3 is 17 residues. The germline gives CDR1 MNHGY, CDR2 SAAAGT. V lost 5 bases and J lost 7, with 27 bases in between. The CDR3 coding sequence is TGTGCCAGCAGTCCGGATCTACGGACCTCCATATCCCCTGAGCAGTACTTC. Its translation: CASSPDLRTSISPEQYF.

The chain recombines TRBV15 with TRBJ1-1; D gene ambiguous. Germline values: CDR1 LNHNV, CDR2 YYDKDF (reference sequence). The V and J ends lost 0 bases and 0 bases respectively, with 5 bases between them. The CDR3 runs to 14 residues. The CDR3 DNA follows: TGTGCCACCAGCAGAGACAGAGTGAACACTGAAGCTTTCTTT. Protein sequence: CATSRDRVNTEAFF.

V is TRBV19 and J is TRBJ1-2; possible D gene TRBD1, 5 bases. From germline, CDR1 is LNHDA and CDR2 SQIVND (reference sequence). CDR3 length: 16 amino acids. With 4 bases removed from V and 4 bases from J, the gap between germline ends came to 19 bases. In DNA, the CDR3 is TGTGCCAGTAGTACCCTCGGGACGATCACACCCTATGGCTACACCTTC. This gives the protein CASSTLGTITPYGYTF.

The J gene is TRBJ2-5, the V gene TRBV5-1; a possible D gene is TRBD1 (5 bases). Germline assignment: CDR1 SGHRS and CDR2 YFSETQ. Trimming took off 0 bases at V and 1 base at J, with 13 bases between the two ends. The CDR3 has 16 residues. CDR3 in amino acids: CASSLGFQGTQETQYF. CDR3 nucleotides: TGCGCCAGCAGCTTGGGATTCCAGGGTACCCAAGAGACCCAGTACTTC.

A few counts support this clone. The chain links TRBV5-1 to TRBJ1-1, with 11 bases lining up with TRBD1. The CDR3 is 19 amino acids. Germline loops: CDR1 SGHRS, CDR2 YFSETQ. Germline trimming cut 4 bases from V and 2 bases from J; bases unmatched to any gene: 16. CDR3 amino acids: CASSDGQGAPAVVNTEAFF. For the CDR3, the DNA is TGCGCCAGCAGCGACGGACAGGGGGCGCCAGCAGTGGTCAACACTGAAGCTTTCTTT.

The CDR3 loop reads CASSFLAQGDTQYF. CDR3 nucleotide sequence: TGTGCCAGCAGCTTTTTAGCGCAGGGAGATACGCAGTATTTT. V usage is TRBV7-3 and J usage is TRBJ2-3; D is perhaps TRBD1 or TRBD2 (5 bases each). The CDR3 runs 14 residues. Trimming cost V 3 bases and J 5 bases, with 12 bases left between them. Germline CDR1 SGHTA, CDR2 FQGTGA. Full variable domain (missing parts from reference TRBV7-3 and TRBJ2-3): GAGVSQTPSNKVTEKGKYVELRCDPISGHTALYWYRQSLGQGPEFLIYFQGTGAADDSGLPNDRFFAVRPEGSVSTLKIQRTERGDSAVYLCASSFLAQGDTQYFGPGTRLTVL.

This clone was seen a single time. The chain is built from TRBV4-1 and TRBJ2-2, with 15 bases lining up with TRBD2. The CDR3 consists of 17 residues. Germline V gene sequence: CDR1 MGHRA, CDR2 YSYEKL. Germline trimming cut 4 bases from V and 5 bases from J; bases unmatched to any gene: 5. The CDR3 is CASSLRTSGRGTGELFF. The CDR3 region has the DNA TGCGCCAGCAGCCTCCGGACTAGCGGGAGGGGTACCGGGGAGCTGTTTTTT.

The chain combines TRBV6-6 with TRBJ2-7, with unresolved D. Per the germline V gene, CDR1 is MNHNY and CDR2 is SVGAGI (reference sequence). V lost 2 bases, J lost 1 base, and 9 bases lay in between. The CDR3 has 14 residues. The CDR3 DNA sequence: TGTGCCAGCAGTTACGGTCCCGAGTCCTACGAGCAGTACTTC. Translated: CASSYGPESYEQYF.

Written as DNA, the CDR3 is TGTGCCAGCAGCGCGGGACAGGGGGCTCTGACCGGGGAGCTGTTTTTT. Translation gives CASSAGQGALTGELFF. V and J are TRBV5-4 and TRBJ2-2, with 12 bases aligning to TRBD1. The V and J ends lost 4 bases and 5 bases, in that order; junction bases with no gene match: 6. CDR1 is SGHNT, CDR2 YYREEE, per germline (reference sequence). The CDR3 length is 16 residues.

The chain carries TRBV2 and TRBJ2-5; D not certain. Germline assignment: CDR1 SNHLY and CDR2 FYNNEI. This CDR3 comprises 11 residues. V gave up 5 bases and J gave up 1 base, with 2 bases separating them. CDR3 bases: TGTGCCAGCAGTAGCCAAGAGACCCAGTACTTC. Translating it yields CASSSQETQYF.

The chain carries TRBV5-1 and TRBJ2-5; TRBD1 is a possible D gene (6 bases). The DNA end is a closer match to TRBJ2-7, so the J assignment may be wrong. The CDR3 has 14 residues. From germline, CDR1 is SGHRS and CDR2 YFSETQ. The CDR3 nucleotides are TGCGCCAGCTCCCTACAGGGTCCCCCCTACGAGCAGTACTTC. Translation gives CASSLQGPPYEQYF.

This chain connects TRBV18 to TRBJ1-1, with 10 bases identical to TRBD1. Germline CDR1 reads KGHSH; CDR2 reads LQKENI. V shed 6 bases and J 4 bases; nucleotides not matched to a gene: 11. The CDR3 is 16 amino acids. As DNA, the CDR3 is TGTGCCAGCTCTCGAGGGGACAGGGGAGTTCGCACTGAAGCTTTCTTT. Residues: CASSRGDRGVRTEAFF.